The clone carrying this T cell receptor (beta chain) showed up just a few times. Its antigen is unidentified. V was cut by 7 bases and J by 5 bases, with 14 bases left in between. Germline CDR1 reads LNHDA; CDR2 reads SQIVND (reference sequence). This CDR3 is 13 amino acids long. This table comes from immunoSEQ multiplex PCR, and its TCRdb copy is limited to in-frame clones, with some not included. Altogether 150,000 to 200,000 clones are present, 90% to 95% being singletons, with the ten largest covering roughly 9.2%. The data are from a study of T cell responses to AZD1222 COVID-19 vaccine. Study-level information: Second doses that came at about 4 or about 12 weeks were put together. The study's findings and limits: The donor cohort was predominantly white British with a female majority, and clonal diversity may have been underestimated. Among AZD1222 vaccinees, only five or six were seropositive at baseline. Spike-specific TCR breadth and depth rose after two AZD1222 doses.

This chain joins TRBV19 and TRBJ1-2, with a possible D match to TRBD1 (5 bases). This clonotype was sampled from an adult in good health. Sample: peripheral blood, taken on day 0 of AZD1222 vaccination. This chain's CDR3 is CASTRGGFYGYTF. CDR3 sequence (DNA): TGTGCCAGTACCCGGGGGGGATTTTATGGCTACACCTTC.